This T cell receptor (beta chain) was recovered during a study of blood T cell repertoires in COVID-19. About the research overall: In each case, the material was cDNA or gDNA derived from T cells, B-cell-depleted T cells, or PBMCs.

Germline V lookup: CDR1 KGHDR, CDR2 SFDVKD. The CDR3 has 21 amino acids. V was clipped by 3 bases and J by 4 bases; unmatched bases: 15. Method: immunoSEQ multiplex PCR; TCRdb's copy keeps in-frame clones and lacks some. The sample contains more than 300,000 clones, 85% to 90% of which appear only once. Patients at the Seattle site were enrolled during active infection and followed longitudinally. The chain carries TRBV24-1 and TRBJ2-6; 12 bases are shared with TRBD2. The sequencing input was peripheral blood. This receptor was taken from a woman aged 45-65 years with COVID-19, enrolled during active disease. The DNA for the CDR3 is TGTGCCACCAGTGATCCCCAACCTCCTAGCGGGAGGGGTCGAGGGGCCAACGTCCTGACTTTC. Its translation is CATSDPQPPSGRGRGANVLTF.